The 10 T cell receptor beta chains below were found in one sample sequenced in a study of T cells in Graves' hyperthyroidism and ophthalmopathy. Authors of the study amplified TCR beta CDR3 regions from RNA transcripts. With the HTBI primer set, the TCR CDR3 went through a first round of RT-PCR. TCRdb redid the calling of the multiplex PCR reads with MiXCR, one entry per CDR3 protein. The sample has about 540,000 distinct CDR3 sequences; approximately 44% are singletons. Sample: peripheral blood or thyroid tissue (not recorded which). The receptor source for this set is a woman in her late teens or twenties with Graves' hyperthyroidism.

Regarding this clonotype: This may be a read error: a much more frequent sequence differs by one nucleotide. The chain joins TRBV7-9 to TRBJ2-7, with 7 bases aligning to TRBD2. Germline V gene sequence: CDR1 SEHNR, CDR2 FQNEAQ (reference sequence). The CDR3 covers 13 residues. Written as DNA, the CDR3 is TGCGCCAGCAGCTTGGGAGGGAAATTGGAGCAGTACTTC. Translating it yields CASSLGGKLEQYF.

The chain joins TRBV7-6 to TRBJ2-5; D may be TRBD1 (5 bases). CDR1 and CDR2 from the germline V gene are SGHVS and FNYEAQ. V gave up 6 bases and J gave up 5 bases, with 22 bases separating them. The CDR3 is 16 amino acids. In nucleotides, the CDR3 is TGTGCCAGCAGTTTAATCCTCAGGGATACGGGCGAGACCCAGTACTTC. It translates to CASSLILRDTGETQYF.

The chain employs TRBV5-1 and TRBJ1-2, with a tentative D call TRBD1 (5 bases). Trimming cost V 4 bases and J 2 bases, with 12 bases left between them. Germline assignment: CDR1 SGHRS and CDR2 YFSETQ. This CDR3 spans 14 amino acids. The CDR3 region is CASSKSGENYGYTF. CDR3 coding DNA: TGCGCCAGCAGCAAATCGGGGGAAAACTATGGCTACACCTTC.

This clonotype was recorded a few times. This chain joins TRBV7-9 and TRBJ2-7, with D perhaps matching TRBD1 (6 bases). The V and J ends lost 6 bases and 1 base respectively, with 10 bases between them. From germline, CDR1 is SEHNR and CDR2 FQNEAQ (reference sequence). The CDR3 contains 13 residues. The CDR3 DNA reads as TGTGCCAGCAGACCTCAGGGGTCCTACGAGCAGTACTTC. It is translated as CASRPQGSYEQYF.

This clonotype has only a few counts. The CDR3 loop reads CASSPSGKTYEQYF. Written as DNA, the CDR3 is TGTGCCAGCTCACCCTCAGGGAAAACCTACGAGCAGTACTTC. V gene TRBV18 combines with J gene TRBJ2-7; weak D call: TRBD1 (5 bases). This CDR3 contains 14 residues. Germline V gives CDR1 KGHSH, CDR2 LQKENI. Trimming stripped 3 bases from V and 2 bases from J, with 11 bases between.

This clonotype was observed at least ten times. CDR3 sequence (DNA): TGCGCCAGCAGCCAAGTATCACAGGGAATGGGTAATGAAAAACTGTTTTTT. It is translated as CASSQVSQGMGNEKLFF. The rearrangement links TRBV4-1 to TRBJ1-4; D perhaps matches TRBD1 (6 bases). The V and J ends lost 1 base and 4 bases respectively, with 16 bases between them. This CDR3 is 17 amino acids long. Germline V gene lookup returns CDR1 MGHRA and CDR2 YSYEKL.

The V and J genes are TRBV2 and TRBJ1-2; 9 positions agree with TRBD1. Germline CDR1 is SNHLY and CDR2 is FYNNEI. This CDR3 comprises 12 residues. The V segment lost 10 bases and the J segment 8 bases; nucleotides outside the gene matches: 8. CDR3 sequence: CAIRTGVGGYTF. The DNA of the CDR3 is TGTGCCATCCGGACAGGGGTTGGCGGCTACACCTTC.

The chain has TRBV20-1 and TRBJ1-1; 12 bases agree with TRBD1. The CDR3 runs 15 residues. The V gene end was trimmed by 6 bases and the J gene end by 3 bases; junction bases not matched to a gene: 8. CDR1 and CDR2 from the germline V gene are DFQATT and SNEGSKA (reference sequence). The CDR3: CSAAGTGGVDTEAFF. The DNA for the CDR3 is TGCAGTGCAGCCGGGACAGGGGGCGTAGACACTGAAGCTTTCTTT.

This clonotype was seen a few times. CDR3 nucleotide sequence: TGTGCCAGCAGCCGCAGCACTCCCTACAATGAGCAGTTCTTC. Its protein product is CASSRSTPYNEQFF. V is TRBV7-9 and J is TRBJ2-1, with D unresolved. Germline CDR1 is SEHNR and CDR2 is FQNEAQ (reference sequence). V was cut by 5 bases and J by 2 bases, with 10 bases left in between. The CDR3 is made up of 14 amino acids.

The table lists this clonotype with a few counts. The V gene is TRBV10-3, the J gene TRBJ2-4; the match to TRBD1 covers 8 bases. Germline assignment: CDR1 ENHRY and CDR2 SYGVKD. The CDR3 has 14 amino acids. J gave up 3 bases and V 2 bases, and 0 bases lay outside the gene matches. CDR3 in DNA: TGTGCCATCAGTGAGGGACAGGGCAAAAACATTCAGTACTTC. It codes for CAISEGQGKNIQYF.